This T cell receptor (beta chain) was sequenced in a study of T cell responses to AZD1222 COVID-19 vaccine. Overall study: It was second doses at about 4 or about 12 weeks that were pooled. Study-wide results and caveats: Elevations in Spike-specific TCR breadth and depth followed administration of two AZD1222 doses.

With regard to this clone: The antigen is not known.

The V end was cut by 7 bases, the J end by 4 bases, with 16 bases between. The CDR3 totals 13 residues. Germline lookup yields CDR1 SQVTM and CDR2 ANQGSEA. Profiled with immunoSEQ multiplex PCR; TCRdb holds only in-frame clones, not every one. There are some 130,000 clones in the sample; around four fifths occur only once, and 4.1% lies in the top ten. The sequences come from peripheral blood, collected on day 0 of AZD1222 vaccination. The sequence came from an adult in good health. The rearrangement uses TRBV29-1 and TRBJ1-1; D gene unclear. CDR3 DNA: TGCAGCGCCTGGACCTTAGGCCCCACTGAAGCTTTCTTT. Translating gives CSAWTLGPTEAFF.